These 27 T cell receptor beta chains came from one sample sequenced in a study of glioma-infiltrating T cells. The iRepertoire nested amplicon-rescue multiplex PCR amplified TCR alpha and beta CDR3s from RNA. From the multiplex PCR reads, TCRdb called clonotypes with MiXCR, one entry per CDR3 protein. The sample carries over 140,000 distinct CDR3 sequences, about two fifths recorded once. The material sequenced was glioma tissue, nonneoplastic brain tissue, or PBMCs (not recorded which). These receptor sequences come from a human donor with low-grade glioma or glioblastoma, undergoing nonglioma brain surgery, or in good health (not recorded which).

Of note for this clonotype: A read error is likely, as this CDR3 ends without the conserved phenylalanine or tryptophan. The chain recombines TRBV10-3 with TRBJ2-7; the D gene is possibly TRBD1 (6 bases). This CDR3 is 16 amino acids long. Trimming pared 3 bases from V and 2 bases from J, leaving 17 bases between. Looked up from germline, CDR1 is ENHRY and CDR2 is SYGVKD. The CDR3 loop is CAISDPAGTNTYEQYL. Written as DNA, the CDR3 is TGTGCCATCAGTGACCCCGCCGGGACAAATACCTACGAGCAGTACCTC.

This chain joins TRBV20-1 and TRBJ2-5, with TRBD2 matching over 11 bases. The CDR3 runs 15 residues. V lost 6 bases to trimming and J lost 0 bases; unmatched junction nucleotides: 6. Germline CDR1 reads DFQATT; CDR2 reads SNEGSKA (reference sequence). CDR3 region: CSAARLAGYQETQYF. In nucleotides, the CDR3 is TGCAGTGCCGCAAGACTAGCGGGATACCAAGAGACCCAGTACTTC.

This clonotype was recorded a few times. The rearrangement uses TRBV19 and TRBJ2-1; the D gene could be TRBD1 or TRBD2 (5 bases each). Germline assignment: CDR1 LNHDA and CDR2 SQIVND (reference sequence). This CDR3 has 14 residues. The ends were cut back, 5 bases at V and 0 bases at J, with 8 bases in the middle. The CDR3 DNA reads as TGTGCCAGTAGTCGGGGCAGCTCCTACAATGAGCAGTTCTTC. Its translation: CASSRGSSYNEQFF.

This clonotype was recorded a few times. The V call is TRBV6-1, the J call TRBJ2-7, with D possibly being TRBD1 or TRBD2 (5 bases each). V was shortened by 2 bases and J by 0 bases, with 11 bases between the two germline ends. CDR3 length: 15 amino acids. Germline V gene sequence: CDR1 MNHNS, CDR2 SASEGT. The CDR3 is CASSEPGPSSYEQYF. CDR3 coding DNA: TGTGCCAGCAGTGAACCGGGACCGAGCTCCTACGAGCAGTACTTC.

This clonotype was found once. The V and J genes are TRBV4-1 and TRBJ2-7; D may be TRBD1 (6 bases). Deletions cut 5 bases from V and 3 bases from J, with 14 bases between. The CDR3 loop spans 14 amino acids. Germline-derived CDR1 and CDR2 are MGHRA and YSYEKL. CDR3 protein: CASSYRARDYEQYF. The CDR3 region has the DNA TGCGCCAGCAGCTACAGGGCCAGGGACTACGAGCAGTACTTC.

This clonotype was recorded a few times. J is TRBJ1-2 and V is TRBV19; D is undetermined. This CDR3 spans 13 amino acids. V was clipped by 2 bases and J by 3 bases, with 7 bases between them. Germline assignment: CDR1 LNHDA and CDR2 SQIVND (reference sequence). CDR3 in DNA: TGTGCCAGTAGTATATCAGCGGACTATGGCTACACCTTC. The encoded protein is CASSISADYGYTF.

This clonotype was observed a few times. This chain joins TRBV28 and TRBJ2-7, with 12 bases identical to TRBD2. Germline values: CDR1 MDHEN, CDR2 SYDVKM. This CDR3 has 17 residues. Unmatched junction bases numbered 10, after V lost 6 bases and J lost 1 base. The CDR3 nucleotides are TGTGCCAGCAGAGCACGGGGGACTAGCGGGTGGTCCTACGAGCAGTACTTC. Its protein is CASRARGTSGWSYEQYF. Full variable domain (outside the CDR3, taken from reference TRBV28 and TRBJ2-7): DVKVTQSSRYLVKRTGEKVFLECVQDMDHENMFWYRQDPGLGLRLIYFSYDVKMKEKGDIPEGYSVSREKKERFSLILESASTNQTSMYLCASRARGTSGWSYEQYFGPGTRLTVT.

CDR3 protein: CSASRGQGEQYF. In nucleotides, the CDR3 is TGCAGTGCTAGTAGGGGCCAAGGCGAGCAGTACTTC. The rearrangement links TRBV20-1 to TRBJ2-7; D might be TRBD1 (5 bases). CDR1 is DFQATT, CDR2 SNEGSKA, per germline (reference sequence). The CDR3 is made up of 12 amino acids. Trimming took off 3 bases at V and 6 bases at J, with 12 bases between the two ends.

CDR3 sequence reads: CSANLAGRTSSYEQYF. In DNA form, the CDR3 reads TGCAGTGCCAACCTGGCGGGGAGAACTAGCTCCTACGAGCAGTACTTC. The chain carries TRBV20-1 and TRBJ2-7; D is possibly TRBD2 (6 bases). The CDR3 covers 16 residues. The V end lost 6 bases, the J end lost 0 bases, and 21 bases lay between the germline ends. In germline, CDR1 is DFQATT, CDR2 SNEGSKA (reference sequence).

To note about this clonotype: Being one base from a much bigger clone, this may be a read error. The V gene is TRBV6-6, the J gene TRBJ1-5; D gene unclear. Germline CDR1 reads MNHNY; CDR2 reads SVGAGI (reference sequence). The CDR3 loop spans 13 amino acids. The DNA for the CDR3 is TGTGCCAGCAGTTACCAGAAAAATCATCCCCAGCATTTT. It is translated as CASSYQKNHPQHF.

V gene TRBV20-1 combines with J gene TRBJ1-1, with a weak D call TRBD1 (5 bases). Per the germline V gene, CDR1 is DFQATT and CDR2 is SNEGSKA (reference sequence). The CDR3 sequence is 12 residues long. V was shortened by 1 base and J by 5 bases, with 8 bases between the two germline ends. The CDR3 region is CSARAGRTEAFF. CDR3 DNA: TGCAGTGCTAGAGCAGGGAGGACTGAAGCTTTCTTT.

This clonotype was observed a few times. This chain connects TRBV6-6 to TRBJ1-6, with D possibly TRBD1 on 5 matching bases. V was pared by 0 bases and J by 8 bases, with 11 bases between. The V gene's germline CDR1 is MNHNY and CDR2 SVGAGI (reference sequence). CDR3 length equals 15 residues. Here the CDR3 DNA reads TGTGCCAGCAGTTACTCGATGGGGCATGATTCACCCCTCCACTTT. Translation gives CASSYSMGHDSPLHF.

A note on this clonotype: A junction boundary mismatches the germline segment, possibly from a read error. The chain joins TRBV7-2 to TRBJ2-7; D uncertain. Germline-derived CDR1 and CDR2 are SGHTA and FQGNSA. CDR3 length equals 16 residues. The CDR3, as DNA: TGTGCCCGCAGCTTAGGAATGTTGGCAGGAAACTACGAGCAGTACTTC. Its protein product is CARSLGMLAGNYEQYF.

There are many counts of this clonotype. The chain is built from TRBV7-9 and TRBJ2-3, with D perhaps assigned TRBD1 or TRBD2 (5 bases each). Germline V gene sequence: CDR1 SEHNR, CDR2 FQNEAQ (reference sequence). V shed 5 bases and J shed 8 bases, with 11 bases lying between them. The CDR3 covers 12 residues. CDR3 loop: CASSPVGGTQYF. The CDR3 DNA is TGTGCCAGCAGCCCTGTTGGGGGTACGCAGTATTTT.

This clonotype was seen a handful of times. The chain recombines TRBV6-6 with TRBJ2-1; D remains ambiguous. Trimming took off 0 bases at V and 10 bases at J, with 13 bases between the two ends. Germline CDR1 is MNHNY and CDR2 is SVGAGI (reference sequence). The CDR3 loop spans 14 amino acids. The CDR3 bases are TGTGCCAGCAGTTACTCGACCGGGCCTAGGGAGCAGTTCTTC. This translates into CASSYSTGPREQFF.

The chain has TRBV27 and TRBJ1-2; weak D call: TRBD1 (5 bases). Germline V CDR1 and CDR2: MNHEY, SMNVEV (reference sequence). Trimming removed 5 bases at V and 4 bases at J, with 29 bases between. The CDR3 contains 19 residues. The CDR3 nucleotides are TGTGCCAGCAGTCCTTTTGTCCCCGTACAGGTTAATTCTCGCTATGGCTACACCTTC. Protein product: CASSPFVPVQVNSRYGYTF.

The count of this clonotype is one. This may be a read error: a much more frequent sequence differs by one nucleotide. The chain joins TRBV6-9 to TRBJ1-1, with 8 bases that match TRBD1. There are 12 residues in the CDR3. Trimming at V came to 8 bases and at J to 11 bases, leaving 10 bases not matched to a gene. CDR1 and CDR2 (germline): MNHGY, SVAAGI. The CDR3 DNA is TGTGCCAGCGGTTCAGGGGGCCTGAATGCTTTCTTT. It encodes CASGSGGLNAFF.

V gene TRBV20-1 combines with J gene TRBJ2-3; TRBD1 matches 8 bases. Germline V lookup: CDR1 DFQATT, CDR2 SNEGSKA (reference sequence). The CDR3 has 13 residues. J was trimmed by 3 bases and V by 4 bases; bases with no gene match: 3. The DNA for the CDR3 is TGCAGTGCTACAGGGGGCTGGACAGATACGCAGTATTTT. Translated: CSATGGWTDTQYF.

This chain joins TRBV27 and TRBJ2-7, with D maybe TRBD2 (7 bases). The CDR3 contains 17 residues. The ends were cut back, 0 bases at V and 3 bases at J, with 18 bases in the middle. Per the germline V gene, CDR1 is MNHEY and CDR2 is SMNVEV (reference sequence). The CDR3 sequence is CASSLSYVRGADYEQYF. As DNA, the CDR3 is TGTGCCAGCAGTTTATCGTACGTACGGGGGGCGGACTACGAGCAGTACTTC.

The J gene is TRBJ2-4, the V gene TRBV7-2; 7 bases agree with TRBD1. Losses at the gene ends were 5 bases for V and 0 bases for J; bases not matched to a gene: 4. The length of the CDR3 is 15 residues. Per germline, CDR1 SGHTA and CDR2 FQGNSA. The CDR3 sequence is CASSSYRGAKNIQYF. Here the CDR3 DNA reads TGTGCCAGCAGCAGTTACAGGGGAGCCAAAAACATTCAGTACTTC.

The rearrangement uses TRBV12-3 or TRBV12-4 and TRBJ2-5; D remains unclear. Trimming took off 6 bases at V and 5 bases at J, with 13 bases between the two ends. CDR3 length equals 13 residues. In DNA, the CDR3 is TGTGCCAGCAGACTGCGCACCCCGGAGACCCAGTACTTC. Protein product: CASRLRTPETQYF.

This clonotype was recorded at least ten times. The chain links TRBV6-1 to TRBJ2-7, with 7 bases lining up with TRBD1. CDR3 length equals 13 residues. With V trimmed by 5 bases and J by 7 bases, 8 bases remained unmatched. Per the germline V gene, CDR1 is MNHNS and CDR2 is SASEGT. The CDR3 nucleotides are TGTGCCAGCAGTTCCTACAGGGGCGGGGAGCAGTACTTC. Translation: CASSSYRGGEQYF.

The chain joins TRBV15 to TRBJ1-2; maybe TRBD1 (6 bases). This CDR3 comprises 13 residues. Trimming took 0 bases from V and 8 from J, leaving 10 bases between them. In germline, CDR1 is LNHNV, CDR2 YYDKDF (reference sequence). The CDR3 region has the DNA TGTGCCACCAGCAGAGAAGAGGGGGGCGGCTACACCTTC. It is translated as CATSREEGGGYTF.

This clonotype has a handful of counts. The V call is TRBV7-8, the J call TRBJ2-2, with 7 bases fitting TRBD2. Looked up from germline, CDR1 is SGHVS and CDR2 is FQNEAQ. CDR3 size: 14 residues. J was trimmed by 4 bases and V by 3 bases; bases with no gene match: 2. CDR3 in amino acids: CASSFWGGTGELFF. The CDR3 DNA reads TGTGCCAGCAGCTTCTGGGGGGGCACCGGGGAGCTGTTTTTT.

This clonotype was seen only a few times. The J gene is TRBJ2-7, the V gene TRBV6-1; the D gene is possibly TRBD1 (5 bases). The germline V gene encodes CDR1 MNHNS and CDR2 SASEGT. The CDR3 totals 15 residues. Trimming pared 0 bases from V and 0 bases from J, leaving 9 bases between. The CDR3 region has the DNA TGTGCCAGCAGTGAAGCCCCTGGGGCCTCCTACGAGCAGTACTTC. Its translation: CASSEAPGASYEQYF.

This clonotype was observed a single time. J is TRBJ2-3 and V is TRBV11-1; 7 bases match TRBD1. The CDR3 contains 14 residues. The ends lost 8 bases at V and 2 bases at J; junction bases unmatched: 7. Germline CDR1 reads SGHAT; CDR2 reads FQDESV (reference sequence). CDR3 protein: CASLRDRVTDTQYF. As DNA, the CDR3 is TGTGCCAGCCTACGGGACAGAGTCACAGATACGCAGTATTTT.

This chain joins TRBV20-1 and TRBJ1-4; 7 bases line up with TRBD1. This CDR3 has 14 residues. V lost 6 bases to trimming and J lost 4 bases; unmatched junction nucleotides: 8. The germline CDR1 and CDR2 sequences are DFQATT and SNEGSKA (reference sequence). The CDR3 nucleotides read TGCAGTGCCCTAAGGGACAGCCATAATGAAAAACTGTTTTTT. Its protein product is CSALRDSHNEKLFF.